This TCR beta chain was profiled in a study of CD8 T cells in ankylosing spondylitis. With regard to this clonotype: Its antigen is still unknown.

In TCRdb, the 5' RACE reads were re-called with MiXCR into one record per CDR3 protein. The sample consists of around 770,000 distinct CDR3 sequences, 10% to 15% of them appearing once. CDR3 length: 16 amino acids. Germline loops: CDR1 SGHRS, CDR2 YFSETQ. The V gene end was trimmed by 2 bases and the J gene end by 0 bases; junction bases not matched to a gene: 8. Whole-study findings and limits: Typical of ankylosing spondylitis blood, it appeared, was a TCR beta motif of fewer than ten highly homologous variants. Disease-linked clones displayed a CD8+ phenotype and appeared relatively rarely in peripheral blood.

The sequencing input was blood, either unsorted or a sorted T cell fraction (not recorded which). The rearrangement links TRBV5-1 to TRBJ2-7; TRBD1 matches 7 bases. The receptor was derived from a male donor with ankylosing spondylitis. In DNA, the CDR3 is TGCGCCAGCAGCTTAAATGAGGGGGACAGCTCCTACGAGCAGTACTTC. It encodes CASSLNEGDSSYEQYF.